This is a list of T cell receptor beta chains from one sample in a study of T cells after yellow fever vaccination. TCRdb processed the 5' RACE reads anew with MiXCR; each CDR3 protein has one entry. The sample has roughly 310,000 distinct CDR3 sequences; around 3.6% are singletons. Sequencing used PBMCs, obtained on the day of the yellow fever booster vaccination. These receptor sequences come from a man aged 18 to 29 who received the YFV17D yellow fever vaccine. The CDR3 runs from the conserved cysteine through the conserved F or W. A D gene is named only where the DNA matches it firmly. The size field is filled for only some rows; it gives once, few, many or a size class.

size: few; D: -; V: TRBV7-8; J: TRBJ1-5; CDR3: CASSQDSMNQPQHF; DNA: TGTGCCAGCAGCCAGGACAGTATGAATCAGCCCCAGCATTTT
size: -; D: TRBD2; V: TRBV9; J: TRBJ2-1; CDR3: CASSVGVAGGNEQFF; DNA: TGTGCCAGCAGCGTAGGGGTAGCGGGGGGGAATGAGCAGTTCTTC
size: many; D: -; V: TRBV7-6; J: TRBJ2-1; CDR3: CASSRETGPPREQFF; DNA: TGTGCCAGCAGCCGCGAAACGGGGCCTCCGAGGGAGCAGTTCTTC
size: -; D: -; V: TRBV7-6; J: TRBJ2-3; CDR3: CASSQGRSDTQYF; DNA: TGTGCCAGCAGCCAAGGACGGTCAGATACGCAGTATTTT
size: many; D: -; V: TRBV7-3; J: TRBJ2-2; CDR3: CASSLLSGYTGELFF; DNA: TGTGCCAGCAGCTTATTGTCGGGGTACACCGGGGAGCTGTTTTTT
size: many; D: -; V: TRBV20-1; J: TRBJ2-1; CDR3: CSARDRYGTQYNEQFF; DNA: TGCAGTGCTAGAGATAGGTACGGGACCCAATACAATGAGCAGTTCTTC
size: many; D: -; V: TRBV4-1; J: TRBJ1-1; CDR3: CASSQAGVGGTEAFF; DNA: TGCGCCAGCAGCCAGGCAGGGGTTGGGGGCACTGAAGCTTTCTTT
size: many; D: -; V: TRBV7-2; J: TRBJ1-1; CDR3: CASSLLFSPVNTEAFF; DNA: TGTGCCAGCAGCCTTCTATTCTCTCCGGTAAACACTGAAGCTTTCTTT
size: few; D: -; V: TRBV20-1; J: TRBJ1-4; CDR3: CSARSRATNEKLFF; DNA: TGCAGTGCTAGATCCCGAGCAACTAATGAAAAACTGTTTTTT
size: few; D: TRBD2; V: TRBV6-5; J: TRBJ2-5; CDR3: CASSYVVSGGAETQYF; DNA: TGTGCCAGCAGTTACGTAGTTAGCGGGGGGGCTGAGACCCAGTACTTC
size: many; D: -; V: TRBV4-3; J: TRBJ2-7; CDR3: CASSQARGSSYEQYF; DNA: TGCGCCAGCAGCCAAGCGCGGGGAAGCTCCTACGAGCAGTACTTC
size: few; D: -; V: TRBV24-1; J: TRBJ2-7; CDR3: CATSDLRTLDHSFYEQYF; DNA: TGTGCCACCAGTGATTTAAGGACTCTAGACCATTCTTTCTACGAGCAGTACTTC
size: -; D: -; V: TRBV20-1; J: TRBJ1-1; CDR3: CSAGVGTAKTTEAFF; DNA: TGCAGTGCTGGCGTCGGGACGGCAAAGACCACTGAAGCTTTCTTT
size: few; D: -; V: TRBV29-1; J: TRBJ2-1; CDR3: CSVAGVSWGNEQFF; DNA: TGCAGCGTTGCCGGAGTTTCGTGGGGCAATGAGCAGTTCTTC
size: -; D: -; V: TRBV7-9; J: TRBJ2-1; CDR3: CASSLAARSSYNEQFF; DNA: TGTGCCAGCAGCTTAGCGGCTAGGAGCTCCTACAATGAGCAGTTCTTC
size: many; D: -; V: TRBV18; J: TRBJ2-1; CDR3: CASSRKTGTGNSNEQFF; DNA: TGTGCCAGCTCGCGAAAAACCGGGACCGGCAACTCCAATGAGCAGTTCTTC
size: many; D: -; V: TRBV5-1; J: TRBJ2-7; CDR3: CASSLGGFTYEQYF; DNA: TGCGCCAGCAGCTTGGGGGGGTTTACCTACGAGCAGTACTTC
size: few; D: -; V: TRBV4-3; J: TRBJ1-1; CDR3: CASSPTRVITEAFF; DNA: TGCGCCAGCAGCCCCACGCGGGTGATCACTGAAGCTTTCTTT
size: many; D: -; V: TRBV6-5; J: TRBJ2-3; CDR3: CASSTSQGPGGTDTQYF; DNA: TGTGCCAGCAGTACGTCCCAAGGTCCAGGGGGCACAGATACGCAGTATTTT
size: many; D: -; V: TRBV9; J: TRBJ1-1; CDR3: CASSPWGGGDTEAFF; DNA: TGTGCCAGCAGCCCCTGGGGGGGAGGGGACACTGAAGCTTTCTTT
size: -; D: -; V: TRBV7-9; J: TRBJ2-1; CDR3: CASSAPRTARRANEQFF; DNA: TGTGCCAGCAGTGCTCCCCGGACAGCCCGGAGGGCCAATGAGCAGTTCTTC
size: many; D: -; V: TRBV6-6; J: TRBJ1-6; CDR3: CASSRPRDGDNSPLHF; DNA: TGTGCCAGCAGTCGTCCCCGGGACGGAGATAATTCACCCCTCCACTTT
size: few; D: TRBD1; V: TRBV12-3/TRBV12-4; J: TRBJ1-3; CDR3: CASSPQGAISGNTIYF; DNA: TGTGCCAGCAGTCCCCAGGGGGCTATCAGCGGAAACACCATATATTTT
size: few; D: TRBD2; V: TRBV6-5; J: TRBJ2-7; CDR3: CASSSTSGGVEQYF; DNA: TGTGCCAGCAGTTCTACTAGCGGGGGGGTCGAGCAGTACTTC
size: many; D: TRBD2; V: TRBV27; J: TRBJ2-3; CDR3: CASSLNPAGGPNTQYF; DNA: TGTGCCAGCAGTTTAAATCCAGCGGGGGGGCCAAATACGCAGTATTTT
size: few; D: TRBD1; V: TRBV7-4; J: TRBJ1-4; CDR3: CASSLTGEGEKLFF; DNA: TGTGCCAGCAGCCTCACAGGGGAAGGGGAAAAACTGTTTTTT
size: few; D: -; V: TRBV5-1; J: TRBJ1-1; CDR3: CASMDSSGGTEAFF; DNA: TGCGCCAGCATGGATTCCTCAGGTGGCACTGAAGCTTTCTTT
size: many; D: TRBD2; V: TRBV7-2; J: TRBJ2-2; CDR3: CASSLLPSGGTGELFF; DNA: TGTGCCAGCAGCTTATTGCCTAGCGGGGGGACCGGGGAGCTGTTTTTT
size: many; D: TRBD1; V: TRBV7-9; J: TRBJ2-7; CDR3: CASSGGTGGYEQYF; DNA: TGTGCCAGCTCCGGCGGGACAGGGGGTTACGAGCAGTACTTC